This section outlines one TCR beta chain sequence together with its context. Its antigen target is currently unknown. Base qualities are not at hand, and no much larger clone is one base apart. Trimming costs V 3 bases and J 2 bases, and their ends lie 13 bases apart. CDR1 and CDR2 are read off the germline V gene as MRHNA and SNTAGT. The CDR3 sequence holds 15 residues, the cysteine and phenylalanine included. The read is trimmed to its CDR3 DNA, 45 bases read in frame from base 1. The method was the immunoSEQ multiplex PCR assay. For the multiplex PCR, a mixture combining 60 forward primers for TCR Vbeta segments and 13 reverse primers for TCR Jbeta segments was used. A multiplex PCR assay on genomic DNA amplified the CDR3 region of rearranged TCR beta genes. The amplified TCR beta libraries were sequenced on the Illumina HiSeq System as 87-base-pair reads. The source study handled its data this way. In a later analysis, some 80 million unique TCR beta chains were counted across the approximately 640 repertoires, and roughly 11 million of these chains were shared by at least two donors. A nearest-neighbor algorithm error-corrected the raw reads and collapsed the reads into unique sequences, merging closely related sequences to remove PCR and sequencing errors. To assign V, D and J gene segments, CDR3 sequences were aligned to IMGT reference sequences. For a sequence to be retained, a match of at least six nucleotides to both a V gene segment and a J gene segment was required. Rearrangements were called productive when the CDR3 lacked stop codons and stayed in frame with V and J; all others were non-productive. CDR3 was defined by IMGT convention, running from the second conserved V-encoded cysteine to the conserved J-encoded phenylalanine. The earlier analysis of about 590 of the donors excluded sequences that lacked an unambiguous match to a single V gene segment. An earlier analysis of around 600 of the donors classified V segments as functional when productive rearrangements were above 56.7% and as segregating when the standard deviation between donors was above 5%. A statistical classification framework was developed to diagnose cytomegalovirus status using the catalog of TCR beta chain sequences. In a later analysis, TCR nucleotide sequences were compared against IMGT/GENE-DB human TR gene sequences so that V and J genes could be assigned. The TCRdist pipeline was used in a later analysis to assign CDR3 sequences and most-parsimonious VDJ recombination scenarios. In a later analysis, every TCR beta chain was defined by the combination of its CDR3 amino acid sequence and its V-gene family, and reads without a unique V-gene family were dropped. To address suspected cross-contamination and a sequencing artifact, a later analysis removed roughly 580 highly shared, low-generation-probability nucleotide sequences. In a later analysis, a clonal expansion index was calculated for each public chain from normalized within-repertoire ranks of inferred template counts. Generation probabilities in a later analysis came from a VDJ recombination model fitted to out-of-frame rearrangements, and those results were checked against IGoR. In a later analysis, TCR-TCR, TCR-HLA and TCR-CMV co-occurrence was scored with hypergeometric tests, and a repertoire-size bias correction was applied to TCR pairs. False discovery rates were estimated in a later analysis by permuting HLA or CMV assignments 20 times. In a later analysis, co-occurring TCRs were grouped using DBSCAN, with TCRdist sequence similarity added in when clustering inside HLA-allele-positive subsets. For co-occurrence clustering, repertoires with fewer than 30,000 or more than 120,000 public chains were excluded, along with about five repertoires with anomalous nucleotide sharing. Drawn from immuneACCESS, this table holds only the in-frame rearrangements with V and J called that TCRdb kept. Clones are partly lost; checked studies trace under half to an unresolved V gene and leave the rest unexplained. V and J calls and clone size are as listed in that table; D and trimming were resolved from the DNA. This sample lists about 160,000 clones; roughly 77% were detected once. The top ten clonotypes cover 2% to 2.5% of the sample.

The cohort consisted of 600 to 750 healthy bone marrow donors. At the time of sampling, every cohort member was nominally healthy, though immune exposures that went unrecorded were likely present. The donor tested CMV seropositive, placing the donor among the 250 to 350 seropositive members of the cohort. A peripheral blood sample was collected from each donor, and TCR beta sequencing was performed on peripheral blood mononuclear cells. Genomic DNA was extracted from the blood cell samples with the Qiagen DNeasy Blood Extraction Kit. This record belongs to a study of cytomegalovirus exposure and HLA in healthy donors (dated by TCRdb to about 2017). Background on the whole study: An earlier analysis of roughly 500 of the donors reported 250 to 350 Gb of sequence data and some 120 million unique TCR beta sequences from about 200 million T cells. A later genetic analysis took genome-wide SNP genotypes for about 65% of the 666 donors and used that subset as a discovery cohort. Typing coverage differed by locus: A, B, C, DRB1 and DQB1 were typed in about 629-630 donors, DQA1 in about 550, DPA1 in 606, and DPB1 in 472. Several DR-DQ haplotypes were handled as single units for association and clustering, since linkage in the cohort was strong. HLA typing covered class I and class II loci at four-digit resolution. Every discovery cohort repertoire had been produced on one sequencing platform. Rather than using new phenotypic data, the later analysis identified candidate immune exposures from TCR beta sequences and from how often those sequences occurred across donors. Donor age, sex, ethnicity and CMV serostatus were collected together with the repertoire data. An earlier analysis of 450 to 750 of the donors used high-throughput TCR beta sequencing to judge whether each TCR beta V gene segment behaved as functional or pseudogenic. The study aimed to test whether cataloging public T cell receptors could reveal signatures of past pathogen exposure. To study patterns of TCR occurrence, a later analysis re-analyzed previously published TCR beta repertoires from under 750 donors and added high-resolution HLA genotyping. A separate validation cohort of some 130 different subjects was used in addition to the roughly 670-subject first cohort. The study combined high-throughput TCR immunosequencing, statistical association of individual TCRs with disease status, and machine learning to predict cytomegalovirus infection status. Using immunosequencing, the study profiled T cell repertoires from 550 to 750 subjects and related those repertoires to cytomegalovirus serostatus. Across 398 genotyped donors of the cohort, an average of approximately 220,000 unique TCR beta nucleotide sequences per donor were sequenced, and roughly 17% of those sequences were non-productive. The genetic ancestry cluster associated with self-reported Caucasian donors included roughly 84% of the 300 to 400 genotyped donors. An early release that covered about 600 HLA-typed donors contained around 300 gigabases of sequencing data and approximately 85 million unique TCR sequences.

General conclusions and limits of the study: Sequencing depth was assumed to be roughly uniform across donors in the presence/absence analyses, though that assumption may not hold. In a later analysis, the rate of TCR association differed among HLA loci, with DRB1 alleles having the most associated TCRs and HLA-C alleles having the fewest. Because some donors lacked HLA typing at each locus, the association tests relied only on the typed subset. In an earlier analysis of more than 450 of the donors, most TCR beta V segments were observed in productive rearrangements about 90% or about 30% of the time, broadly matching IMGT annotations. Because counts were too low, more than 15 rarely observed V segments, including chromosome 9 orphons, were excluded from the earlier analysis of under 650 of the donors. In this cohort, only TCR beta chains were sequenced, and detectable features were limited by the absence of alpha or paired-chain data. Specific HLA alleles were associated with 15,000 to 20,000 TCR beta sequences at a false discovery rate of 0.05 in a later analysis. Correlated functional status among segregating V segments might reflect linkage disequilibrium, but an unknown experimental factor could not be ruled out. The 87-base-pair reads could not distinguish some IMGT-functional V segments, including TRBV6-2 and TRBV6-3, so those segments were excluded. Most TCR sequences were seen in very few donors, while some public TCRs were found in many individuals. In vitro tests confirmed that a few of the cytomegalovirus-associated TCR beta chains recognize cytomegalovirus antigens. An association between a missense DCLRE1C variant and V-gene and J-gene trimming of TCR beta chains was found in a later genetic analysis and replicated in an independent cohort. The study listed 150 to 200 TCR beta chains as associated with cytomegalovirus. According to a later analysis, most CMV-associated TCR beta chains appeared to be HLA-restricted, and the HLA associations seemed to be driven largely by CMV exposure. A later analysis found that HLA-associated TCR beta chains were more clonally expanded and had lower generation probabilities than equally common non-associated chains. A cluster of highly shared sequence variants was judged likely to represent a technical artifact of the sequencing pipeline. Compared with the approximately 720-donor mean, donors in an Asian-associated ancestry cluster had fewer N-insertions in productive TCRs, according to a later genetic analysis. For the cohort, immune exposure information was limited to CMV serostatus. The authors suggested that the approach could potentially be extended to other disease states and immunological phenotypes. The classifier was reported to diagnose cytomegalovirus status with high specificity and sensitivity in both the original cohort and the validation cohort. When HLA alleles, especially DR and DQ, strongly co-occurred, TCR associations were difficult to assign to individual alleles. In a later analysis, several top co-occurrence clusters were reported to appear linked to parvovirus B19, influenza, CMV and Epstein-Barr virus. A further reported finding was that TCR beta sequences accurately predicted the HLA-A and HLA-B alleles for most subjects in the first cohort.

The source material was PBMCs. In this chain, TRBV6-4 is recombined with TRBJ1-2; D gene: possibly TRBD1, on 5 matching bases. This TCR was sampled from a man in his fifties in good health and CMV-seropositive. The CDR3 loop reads CASSEVPGSNYGYTF. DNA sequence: TGTGCCAGCAGTGAAGTCCCAGGGTCAAACTATGGCTACACCTTC.